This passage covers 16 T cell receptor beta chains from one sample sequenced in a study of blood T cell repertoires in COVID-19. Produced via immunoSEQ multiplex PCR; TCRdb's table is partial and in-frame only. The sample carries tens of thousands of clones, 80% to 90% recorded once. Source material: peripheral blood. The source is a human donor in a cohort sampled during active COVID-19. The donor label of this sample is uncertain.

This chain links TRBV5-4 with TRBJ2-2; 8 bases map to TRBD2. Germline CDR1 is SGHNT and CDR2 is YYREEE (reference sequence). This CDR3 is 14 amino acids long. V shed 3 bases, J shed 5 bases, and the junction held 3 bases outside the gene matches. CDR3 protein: CASSWTGGTGELFF. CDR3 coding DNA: TGTGCCAGCAGCTGGACGGGAGGGACCGGGGAGCTGTTTTTT.

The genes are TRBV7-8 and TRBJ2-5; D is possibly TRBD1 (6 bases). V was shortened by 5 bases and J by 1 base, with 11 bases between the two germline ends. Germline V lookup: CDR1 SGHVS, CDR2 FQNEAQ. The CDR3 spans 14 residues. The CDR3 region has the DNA TGTGCCAGCAGCAAAGGGACAATCCAAGAGACCCAGTACTTC. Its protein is CASSKGTIQETQYF.

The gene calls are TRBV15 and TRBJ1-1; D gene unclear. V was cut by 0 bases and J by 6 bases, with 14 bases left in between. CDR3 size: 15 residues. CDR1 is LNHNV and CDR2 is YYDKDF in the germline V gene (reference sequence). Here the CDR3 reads CATSRDKSPESEAFF. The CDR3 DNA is TGTGCCACCAGCAGAGATAAGTCCCCCGAGTCTGAAGCTTTCTTT.

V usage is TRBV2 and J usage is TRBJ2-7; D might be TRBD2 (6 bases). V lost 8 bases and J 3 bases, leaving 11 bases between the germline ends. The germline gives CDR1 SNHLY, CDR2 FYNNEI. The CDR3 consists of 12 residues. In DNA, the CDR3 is TGTGCCAGCCGGGGGACCTTCTACGAGCAGTACTTC. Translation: CASRGTFYEQYF.

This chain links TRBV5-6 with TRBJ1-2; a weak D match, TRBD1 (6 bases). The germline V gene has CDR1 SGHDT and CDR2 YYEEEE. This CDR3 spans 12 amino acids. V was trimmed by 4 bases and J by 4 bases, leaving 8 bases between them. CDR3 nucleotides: TGTGCCAGCAGCATAGGGGGCTATGGCTACACCTTC. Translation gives CASSIGGYGYTF.

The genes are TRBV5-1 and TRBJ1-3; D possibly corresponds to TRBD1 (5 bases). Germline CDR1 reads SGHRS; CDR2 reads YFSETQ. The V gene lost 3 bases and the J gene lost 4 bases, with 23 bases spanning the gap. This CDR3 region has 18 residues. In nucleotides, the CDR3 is TGCGCCAGCAGCTCAGGGCCTGCGGGGCAGTTATCCGGAAACACCATATATTTT. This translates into CASSSGPAGQLSGNTIYF.

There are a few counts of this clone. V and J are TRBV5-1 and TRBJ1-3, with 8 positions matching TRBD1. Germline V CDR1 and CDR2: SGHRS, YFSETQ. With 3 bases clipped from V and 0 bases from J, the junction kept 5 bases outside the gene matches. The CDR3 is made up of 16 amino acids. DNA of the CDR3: TGCGCCAGCAGCTCCGGGACAGGCAACTCTGGAAACACCATATATTTT. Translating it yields CASSSGTGNSGNTIYF.

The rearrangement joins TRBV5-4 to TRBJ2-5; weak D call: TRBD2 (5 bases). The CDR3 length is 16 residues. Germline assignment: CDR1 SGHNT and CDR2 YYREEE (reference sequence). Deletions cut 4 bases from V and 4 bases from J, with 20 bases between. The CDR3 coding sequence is TGTGCCAGCAGCAGGGTAGGGCTAGCCGGCGGAGAGACCCAGTACTTC. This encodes CASSRVGLAGGETQYF. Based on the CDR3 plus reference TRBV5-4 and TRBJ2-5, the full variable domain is ETGVTQSPTHLIKTRGQQVTLRCSSQSGHNTVSWYQQALGQGPQFIFQYYREEENGRGNFPPRFSGLQFPNYSSELNVNALELDDSALYLCASSRVGLAGGETQYFGPGTRLLVL.

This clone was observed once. The CDR3: CASSSLSGGHTGELFF. The CDR3 DNA reads as TGTGCCAGCAGTTCCCTTAGCGGGGGCCACACCGGGGAGCTGTTTTTT. The V gene is TRBV27, the J gene TRBJ2-2; TRBD2 matches 9 bases. Unmatched junction bases numbered 6, after V lost 4 bases and J lost 3 bases. The CDR3 contains 16 residues. CDR1 MNHEY and CDR2 SMNVEV come from the germline V gene (reference sequence).

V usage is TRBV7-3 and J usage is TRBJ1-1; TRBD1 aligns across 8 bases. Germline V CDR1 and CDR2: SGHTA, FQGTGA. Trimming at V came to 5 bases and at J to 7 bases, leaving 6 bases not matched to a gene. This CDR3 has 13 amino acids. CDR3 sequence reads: CASSPQGQDEAFF. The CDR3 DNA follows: TGTGCCAGCAGCCCACAGGGACAGGATGAAGCTTTCTTT.

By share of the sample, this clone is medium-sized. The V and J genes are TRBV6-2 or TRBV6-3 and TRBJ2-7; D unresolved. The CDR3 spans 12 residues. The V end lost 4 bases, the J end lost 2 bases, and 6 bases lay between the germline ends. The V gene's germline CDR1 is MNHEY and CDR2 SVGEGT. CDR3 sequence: CASSSIPYEQYF. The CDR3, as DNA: TGTGCCAGCAGTTCCATCCCCTACGAGCAGTACTTC.

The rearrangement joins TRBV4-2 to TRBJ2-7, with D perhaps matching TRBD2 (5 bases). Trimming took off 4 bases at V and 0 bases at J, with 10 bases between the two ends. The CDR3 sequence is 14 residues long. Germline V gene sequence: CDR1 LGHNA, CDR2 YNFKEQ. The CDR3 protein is CASSRGRSSYEQYF. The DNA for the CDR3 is TGTGCCAGCAGCCGCGGGCGGTCCTCCTACGAGCAGTACTTC.

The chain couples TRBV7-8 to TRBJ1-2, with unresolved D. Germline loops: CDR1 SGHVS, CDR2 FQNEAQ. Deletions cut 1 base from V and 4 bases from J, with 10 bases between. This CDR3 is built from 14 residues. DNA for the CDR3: TGTGCCAGCAGCTTAGACCGGGGTACCTATGGCTACACCTTC. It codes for CASSLDRGTYGYTF.

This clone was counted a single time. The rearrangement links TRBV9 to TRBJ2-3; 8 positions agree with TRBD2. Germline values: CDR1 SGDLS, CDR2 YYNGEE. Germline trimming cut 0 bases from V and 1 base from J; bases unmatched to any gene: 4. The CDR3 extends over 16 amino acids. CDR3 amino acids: CASSVGGAGGTDTQYF. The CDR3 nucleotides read TGTGCCAGCAGCGTAGGGGGAGCGGGGGGCACAGATACGCAGTATTTT.

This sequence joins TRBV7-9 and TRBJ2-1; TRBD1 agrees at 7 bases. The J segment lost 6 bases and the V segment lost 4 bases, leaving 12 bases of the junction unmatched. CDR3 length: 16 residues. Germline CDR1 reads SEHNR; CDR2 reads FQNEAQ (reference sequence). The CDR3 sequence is CASSSSGTVRGNEQFF. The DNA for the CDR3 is TGTGCCAGCAGCTCATCGGGGACAGTCAGGGGCAATGAGCAGTTCTTC. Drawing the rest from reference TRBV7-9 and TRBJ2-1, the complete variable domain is DTGVSQNPRHKITKRGQNVTFRCDPISEHNRLYWYRQTLGQGPEFLTYFQNEAQLEKSRLLSDRFSAERPKGSFSTLEIQRTEQGDSAMYLCASSSSGTVRGNEQFFGPGTRLTVL.

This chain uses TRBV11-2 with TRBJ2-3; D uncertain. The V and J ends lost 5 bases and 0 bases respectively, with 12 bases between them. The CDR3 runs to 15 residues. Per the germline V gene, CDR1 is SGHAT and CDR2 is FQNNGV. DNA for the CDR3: TGTGCCAGCAGCCCCTGGCGGATTAGCACAGATACGCAGTATTTT. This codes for CASSPWRISTDTQYF.